The present entry profiles one T cell receptor beta chain with its context. No antigen is known for it. This sample was included in a study of T cell repertoires in cytomegalovirus infection. This CDR3 is built from 16 residues. With 6 bases clipped from V and 0 bases from J, the junction kept 11 bases outside the gene matches. Study-wide points: Cumulative public TCR beta family frequency identified CMV carriers with the relevant HLA. Ex vivo, HLA-C-restricted CMV-specific TCR beta clonotypes prevailed over the rest of the response.

One entry per CDR3 protein, called by TCRdb with MiXCR from the reads. The data contain some 800,000 distinct CDR3 sequences, about 31% of them singletons. The sample was cultured CD8+ T cells from PBMCs, taken from culture after CMV antigen stimulation. This TCR was sampled from a human donor in good health (CMV status not recorded). Some clones in this sample may be carry-over from other donors' samples. The chain links TRBV12-3 or TRBV12-4 to TRBJ2-7; 7 positions match TRBD1. As DNA, the CDR3 is TGTGCCAGCAGGGGTCAAACAGGGGAAAGCTCCTACGAGCAGTACTTC. Amino acid sequence: CASRGQTGESSYEQYF.